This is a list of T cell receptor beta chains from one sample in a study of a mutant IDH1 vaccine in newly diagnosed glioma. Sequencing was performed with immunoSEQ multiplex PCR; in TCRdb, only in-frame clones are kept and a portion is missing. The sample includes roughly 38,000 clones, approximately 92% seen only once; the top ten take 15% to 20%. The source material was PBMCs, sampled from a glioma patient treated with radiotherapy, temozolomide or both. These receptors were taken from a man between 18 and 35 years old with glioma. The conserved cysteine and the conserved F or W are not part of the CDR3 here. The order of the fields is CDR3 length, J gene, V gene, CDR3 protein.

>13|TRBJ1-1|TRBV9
ASSVLSGRDTEAF
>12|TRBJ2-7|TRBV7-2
ASSAGPPSYEQY
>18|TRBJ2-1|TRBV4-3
ASSQVGTSGMIGKGNEQF
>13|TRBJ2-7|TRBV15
ATSAAGTGSYEQY
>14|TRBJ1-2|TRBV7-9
ASSLLDWSNFNGYT
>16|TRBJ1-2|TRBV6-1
ASSEAARSGGNVRGYT
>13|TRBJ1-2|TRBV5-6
ASNPGTGISYGYT
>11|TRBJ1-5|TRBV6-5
ASSPVVNQPQH
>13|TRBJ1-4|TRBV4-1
ASSQPGPLGEKLF
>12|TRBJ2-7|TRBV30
AWSKAGVLYEQY
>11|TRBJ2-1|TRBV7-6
ASSLVQGREQF
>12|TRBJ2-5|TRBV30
AWSVLAGARTQY
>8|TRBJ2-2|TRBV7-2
ASWGGELF
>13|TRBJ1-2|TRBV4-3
ASSQDRGSNYGYT
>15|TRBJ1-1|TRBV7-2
ASSPLWTGLLNTEAF
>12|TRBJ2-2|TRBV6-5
ASSYGRGTGELF
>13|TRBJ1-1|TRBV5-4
ASSSKVMGGTEAF
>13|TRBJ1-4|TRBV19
ASSRGRGANEKLF
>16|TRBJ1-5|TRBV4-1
ASSQEIFAGWSNQPQH
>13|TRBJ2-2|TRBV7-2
ASSVGLAGTGELF
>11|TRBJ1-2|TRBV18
ASSPGTEGGYT
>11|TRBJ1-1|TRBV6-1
ASSTTGNTEAF
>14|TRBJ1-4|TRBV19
ASSGLGVGANEKLF
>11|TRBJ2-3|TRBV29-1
SVDGSGTDTQY
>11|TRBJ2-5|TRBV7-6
ASSTRQTETQY